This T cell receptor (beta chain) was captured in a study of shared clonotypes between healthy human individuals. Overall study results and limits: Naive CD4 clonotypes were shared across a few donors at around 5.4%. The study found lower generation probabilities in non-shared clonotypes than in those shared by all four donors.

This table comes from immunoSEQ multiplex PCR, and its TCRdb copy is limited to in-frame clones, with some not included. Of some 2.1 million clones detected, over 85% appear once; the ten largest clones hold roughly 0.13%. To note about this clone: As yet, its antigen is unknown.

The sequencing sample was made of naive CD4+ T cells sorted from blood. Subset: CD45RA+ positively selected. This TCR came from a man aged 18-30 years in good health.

CDR3: CSVEARNYGYTF. The CDR3 DNA sequence: TGCAGCGTTGAAGCAAGGAACTATGGCTACACCTTC. The V call is TRBV29-1, the J call TRBJ1-2; no firm D call. This CDR3 is built from 12 residues. Trimming cost V 1 base and J 2 bases, with 5 bases left between them. CDR1 is SQVTM, CDR2 ANQGSEA, per germline. Full variable domain (rest looked up from reference TRBV29-1 and TRBJ1-2): SAVISQKPSRDICQRGTSLTIQCQVDSQVTMMFWYRQQPGQSLTLIATANQGSEATYESGFVIDKFPISRPNLTFSTLTVSNMSPEDSSIYLCSVEARNYGYTFGSGTRLTVV.